The clone carrying this T cell receptor (beta chain) has at least ten counts. Its target is unknown. TCRdb re-analysed the multiplex PCR reads in MiXCR, keeping a single row per CDR3 protein. Here the sample spans some 250,000 distinct CDR3 sequences, around 34% being singletons. The data derive from a study of breast tumors, draining lymph nodes, adjacent tissues. Whole-study findings and limits: Tumor and nontumor repertoires were significantly more similar in luminal-like than in basal-like breast cancer. Findings are consistent with lymph node origin and intratumoral expansion of most tumor T cells. That most tumor T cells come from lymph nodes remained unproven. Compared with lymph nodes, tumors were less diverse; compared with nontumor tissue, more.

CDR1 and CDR2 (germline): KGHSH, LQKENI. This CDR3 has 13 residues. Trimming stripped 4 bases from V and 8 bases from J, with 12 bases between. Breast cancer patients provided tissue from their axillary draining lymph nodes. This rearrangement joins TRBV18 to TRBJ2-1; D may correspond to TRBD1 or TRBD2 (6 bases each). Specimen: axillary lymph node tissue. The sequence came from a female donor with breast cancer. Some clones in this sample may be carry-over from other donors' samples. The CDR3 spells CASSLNREDEQFF. The CDR3 nucleotides read TGTGCCAGCTCACTGAACAGGGAGGATGAGCAGTTCTTC.